This TCR beta chain was recovered during a study of CD8 T cells in ankylosing spondylitis. General study points: A TCR beta motif made of eight highly homologous variants seemed typical of ankylosing spondylitis blood.

The germline V and J ends were trimmed by 0 bases and 5 bases, with 10 bases remaining between them. The CDR3 length is 14 residues. CDR1 MNHEY and CDR2 SVGAGI come from the germline V gene. This clonotype was observed a handful of times. The antigen remains undetermined. In making TCR beta libraries, quantitative 5'-RACE with molecular barcodes was used. TCRdb itself ran the 5' RACE reads through MiXCR, one entry per CDR3 protein. The repertoire holds 650,000 to 800,000 distinct CDR3 sequences, with under 20% as singletons. V gene TRBV6-5 combines with J gene TRBJ2-5; unclear D gene. The receptor was derived from a male donor with ankylosing spondylitis. The sample comprised blood, either unsorted or a sorted T cell fraction (not recorded which). CDR3 sequence (DNA): TGTGCCAGCAGTTACTCGGTCGGTGGGGAGACCCAGTACTTC. Its translation is CASSYSVGGETQYF.